These 27 T cell receptor beta chains were all obtained from the same sample, sequenced in a study of low-dose radiotherapy and immunotherapy resistance in tumors. The sample's time point: before trial treatment. Primers used for first-strand cDNA, a TRAV- and TRBV-specific set, covered both alpha and beta chains. Using a constant-region primer together with a V-primer adapter, TCRs were subjected to about 18 PCR cycles of amplification. MiXCR, run by TCRdb on the reads, gives a single entry per CDR3 protein. This table has 85,000 to 100,000 distinct CDR3 sequences, around 9.2% appearing once. This sample comprised PBMCs, obtained before treatment. The receptor set was obtained from a male donor with prostate cancer.

This clonotype was detected many times. The chain recombines TRBV28 with TRBJ1-3; D gene uncertain. V lost 4 bases, J lost 1 base, and 17 bases lay in between. Germline CDR1 and CDR2: MDHEN and SYDVKM. This CDR3 has 17 residues. The CDR3 is CASSSFGPPLSGNTIYF. The CDR3 DNA reads TGTGCCAGCAGTTCTTTCGGCCCACCACTATCTGGAAACACCATATATTTT.

This clonotype was counted ten times or more. The CDR3 is CASSSQGSGANVLTF. The CDR3 nucleotides read TGTGCCAGCAGTTCACAGGGCTCTGGGGCCAACGTCCTGACTTTC. The genes are TRBV27 and TRBJ2-6, with D possibly TRBD1 on 6 matching bases. Looked up from germline, CDR1 is MNHEY and CDR2 is SMNVEV (reference sequence). CDR3 size: 15 residues. Trimming removed 4 bases from V and 0 bases from J, with 7 bases in between.

This clonotype was counted many times. The chain uses TRBV25-1 and TRBJ2-5; unclear D gene. There are 17 residues in the CDR3. Per the germline V gene, CDR1 is MGHDK and CDR2 is SYGVNS. V lost 1 base and J 1 base, leaving 16 bases between the germline ends. CDR3 nucleotides: TGTGCCAGCAGTGAATCATACGGCAGGAACATCCAAGAGACCCAGTACTTC. It yields the protein CASSESYGRNIQETQYF.

Many counts were recorded for this clonotype. V and J are TRBV20-1 and TRBJ2-7; 13 bases map to TRBD2. The CDR3 runs 18 residues. Germline values: CDR1 DFQATT, CDR2 SNEGSKA (reference sequence). The V gene end was trimmed by 1 base and the J gene end by 3 bases; junction bases not matched to a gene: 12. CDR3 bases: TGCAGTGCTAGAGGGACTAGCGGGAGAGGGACAGACCTCTACGAGCAGTACTTC. Its protein is CSARGTSGRGTDLYEQYF.

This clonotype was seen many times. The chain couples TRBV18 to TRBJ2-3; 8 bases line up with TRBD1. Per germline, CDR1 KGHSH and CDR2 LQKENI. V lost 3 bases to trimming and J lost 6 bases; unmatched junction nucleotides: 5. The CDR3 is made up of 14 amino acids. The CDR3, as DNA: TGTGCCAGCTCACCCGGACAGGGAATGGATACGCAGTATTTT. It codes for CASSPGQGMDTQYF. Together with reference TRBV18 and TRBJ2-3, the CDR3 gives the full variable domain: NAGVMQNPRHLVRRRGQEARLRCSPMKGHSHVYWYRQLPEEGLKFMVYLQKENIIDESGMPKERFSAEFPKEGPSILRIQQVVRGDSAAYFCASSPGQGMDTQYFGPGTRLTVL.

This clonotype came up many times. The chain is built from TRBV5-1 and TRBJ2-3, with TRBD1 as a possible D gene (6 bases). The CDR3 has 15 amino acids. From germline, CDR1 is SGHRS and CDR2 YFSETQ. V shed 4 bases and J shed 0 bases, with 12 bases lying between them. The CDR3 here is CASSRNRASTDTQYF. The CDR3, as DNA: TGCGCCAGCAGCCGAAACAGGGCTAGCACAGATACGCAGTATTTT.

As concerns this clonotype: A read error may be the cause here, since a much bigger clone is one base away. The chain has TRBV19 and TRBJ2-6; D not certain. The germline CDR1 and CDR2 sequences are LNHDA and SQIVND (reference sequence). CDR3 length: 13 residues. Trimming removed 8 bases from V and 2 bases from J, with 7 bases in between. The CDR3 DNA sequence: TGTGCCAGTGCAGACCCTGGGGCCAACGTCCTGACTTTC. Protein: CASADPGANVLTF.

This clonotype was observed at least ten times. The chain carries TRBV20-1 and TRBJ1-5, with a tentative D call TRBD1 (6 bases). Trimming removed 5 bases at V and 4 bases at J, with 12 bases between. Germline V CDR1 and CDR2: DFQATT, SNEGSKA (reference sequence). The CDR3 is 13 residues long. CDR3 sequence (DNA): TGCAGTGCTGGGGGGACACCAAATCAGCCCCAGCATTTT. It is translated as CSAGGTPNQPQHF.

This clonotype was recorded at least ten times. This chain links TRBV29-1 with TRBJ2-1; 13 nucleotides align to TRBD2. The V gene's germline CDR1 is SQVTM and CDR2 ANQGSEA. CDR3 length equals 16 residues. V lost 6 bases to trimming and J lost 8 bases; unmatched junction nucleotides: 13. This CDR3 is CSVAKLAGGSGDEQFF. The CDR3 nucleotides read TGCAGCGTCGCTAAACTAGCGGGAGGGTCGGGCGATGAGCAGTTCTTC.

On this clonotype: Here the CDR3 omits its conserved ending phenylalanine or tryptophan, so a read error is the likely source. The DNA is omitted, as the CDR3 cannot be located on it reliably, and the CDR3 follows TCRdb's listing. The chain joins TRBV5-5 to TRBJ2-7. The V gene's germline CDR1 is SGHKS and CDR2 YYEKEE (reference sequence). The CDR3 has 8 residues if both end residues are counted. The CDR3 spells CASSPSGS.

This clonotype came up a few times. This chain joins TRBV7-3 and TRBJ2-1; D may be TRBD1 or TRBD2 (5 bases each). This CDR3 region has 13 residues. V lost 5 bases to trimming and J lost 4 bases, with 9 bases between them. The V gene's germline CDR1 is SGHTA and CDR2 FQGTGA. CDR3 sequence (DNA): TGTGCCAGCAGCCGGGGCCTTTACAATGAGCAGTTCTTC. Residues: CASSRGLYNEQFF.

The table lists this clonotype with many counts. This chain connects TRBV28 to TRBJ2-3; D is undetermined. V gave up 3 bases and J gave up 4 bases, with 14 bases separating them. In germline, CDR1 is MDHEN, CDR2 SYDVKM. The CDR3 consists of 15 residues. The CDR3 protein is CASSFKAPQADTQYF. The CDR3, as DNA: TGTGCCAGCAGTTTTAAGGCCCCCCAGGCAGATACGCAGTATTTT.

This clonotype was seen at least ten times. This rearrangement joins TRBV29-1 to TRBJ2-7; 7 nucleotides match TRBD1. The CDR3 totals 14 residues. The V gene's germline CDR1 is SQVTM and CDR2 ANQGSEA. The V and J ends lost 7 bases and 4 bases, in that order; junction bases with no gene match: 13. CDR3 DNA sequence: TGCAGCGCAAAAGATAGGGACAGAACTTACGAGCAGTACTTC. Translating it yields CSAKDRDRTYEQYF.

At least ten counts were recorded for this clonotype. The genes are TRBV19 and TRBJ1-4, with D unresolved. The CDR3 is made up of 11 amino acids. Germline CDR1 reads LNHDA; CDR2 reads SQIVND (reference sequence). V lost 5 bases and J lost 13, with 11 bases in between. CDR3 DNA sequence: TGTGCCAGTAGTTCCGGGAACATACTGTTTTTT. This sequence encodes CASSSGNILFF.

About this clonotype: A read error likely explains this, since a far larger clone differs by one base. V usage is TRBV4-2 and J usage is TRBJ2-7; no clear D gene. Trimming took off 4 bases at V and 4 bases at J, with 11 bases between the two ends. The germline CDR1 and CDR2 sequences are LGHNA and YNFKEQ. The CDR3 loop spans 13 amino acids. CDR3 DNA sequence: TGTGCCAGCAGCCCTTATCCCCCGTACGAGCAGTACTTC. Encoded protein: CASSPYPPYEQYF.

This clonotype was observed many times. An end of the junction does not agree with germline; a read error may underlie this. The chain joins TRBV20-1 to TRBJ2-1, with 8 bases aligning to TRBD2. Germline CDR1 reads DFQATT; CDR2 reads SNEGSKA (reference sequence). The CDR3 has 20 amino acids. CDR3 coding DNA: TGCAGTGCTGGAGAGTTAAGCGGGAGTAGGGGTCGGGGAACCGTAGTCCGGCAGTTCTTC. Translated, it gives CSAGELSGSRGRGTVVRQFF.

About this clonotype itself: This likely traces to a read error, being one base from a far larger clone. This chain links TRBV7-6 with TRBJ1-5, with D uncertain. The germline CDR1 and CDR2 sequences are SGHVS and FNYEAQ. This CDR3 spans 15 amino acids. V lost 2 bases, J lost 3 bases, and 11 bases lay in between. The CDR3 spells CASSLPRQNNQPQHF. The DNA for the CDR3 is TGTGCCAGCAGCTTACCTCGACAAAACAATCAGCCCCAGCATTTT.

This clonotype came up many times. The chain combines TRBV28 with TRBJ1-6, with D possibly TRBD1 on 5 matching bases. Trimming pared 8 bases from V and 7 bases from J, leaving 15 bases between. The CDR3 has 14 amino acids. Germline CDR1 reads MDHEN; CDR2 reads SYDVKM. The CDR3, as DNA: TGTGCCAGCCTCTCCGACAGAAACAATTCACCCCTCCACTTT. Protein: CASLSDRNNSPLHF.

At least ten counts were recorded for this clonotype. The chain uses TRBV20-1 and TRBJ2-1, with unresolved D. The germline gives CDR1 DFQATT, CDR2 SNEGSKA (reference sequence). The V gene lost 1 base and the J gene lost 1 base, with 5 bases spanning the gap. This CDR3 has 13 amino acids. In DNA form, the CDR3 reads TGCAGTGCTAGAGGGGTTTCCTACAATGAGCAGTTCTTC. Its translation is CSARGVSYNEQFF.

With regard to this clonotype: A much larger clonotype is one base distant, so this may be a read error. The chain carries TRBV18 and TRBJ2-1; D remains unclear. From germline, CDR1 is KGHSH and CDR2 LQKENI. The CDR3 extends over 12 amino acids. V was trimmed by 3 bases and J by 9 bases, leaving 9 bases between them. DNA of the CDR3: TGTGCCAGCTCACCTACCTCGGTTGAGCAGTTCTTC. Translated: CASSPTSVEQFF. The variable domain in full, with the rest retrieved from reference TRBV18 and TRBJ2-1, is NAGVMQNPRHLVRRRGQEARLRCSPMKGHSHVYWYRQLPEEGLKFMVYLQKENIIDESGMPKERFSAEFPKEGPSILRIQQVVRGDSAAYFCASSPTSVEQFFGPGTRLTVL.

This clonotype was counted at least ten times. V gene TRBV6-6 combines with J gene TRBJ1-5, with D unclear. The ends were cut back, 8 bases at V and 6 bases at J, with 20 bases in the middle. CDR1 and CDR2 (germline): MNHNY, SVGAGI (reference sequence). The CDR3 contains 15 residues. The CDR3 region is CASVLNREVFQPQHF. Written as DNA, the CDR3 is TGTGCCAGCGTACTTAACCGGGAGGTTTTTCAGCCCCAGCATTTT.

This clonotype has at least ten counts. V gene TRBV19 combines with J gene TRBJ2-6, with TRBD2 as a possible D gene (6 bases). The CDR3 has 18 residues. Germline V gives CDR1 LNHDA, CDR2 SQIVND (reference sequence). V lost 5 bases, J lost 3 bases, and 20 bases lay in between. The CDR3 bases are TGTGCCAGTAGTCCACGGACACGGGGAGGTGGTGGGGCCAACGTCCTGACTTTC. It encodes CASSPRTRGGGGANVLTF.

This clonotype was seen ten or more times. An end of the junction does not agree with germline; a read error may underlie this. This rearrangement joins TRBV29-1 to TRBJ1-1; tentative D call: TRBD1 (5 bases). The V gene's germline CDR1 is SQVTM and CDR2 ANQGSEA. The CDR3 covers 11 residues. CDR3 in amino acids: CSCYRNNEAFF. CDR3 DNA: TGCAGCTGTTACAGGAACAATGAAGCTTTCTTT.

This clonotype has ten or more counts. CDR3: CASSSYRERLGEQYF. DNA of the CDR3: TGTGCCAGCAGCAGTTACAGGGAGCGCCTAGGCGAGCAGTACTTC. The chain uses TRBV6-2 or TRBV6-3 and TRBJ2-7; possible D gene TRBD1, 6 bases. Germline V lookup: CDR1 MNHEY, CDR2 SVGEGT. V was cut by 6 bases and J by 6 bases, with 21 bases left in between. The CDR3 consists of 15 residues.

In its sample, this clonotype was seen many times. The J gene is TRBJ2-5, the V gene TRBV20-1; D call uncertain. V was pared by 3 bases and J by 2 bases, with 10 bases between. The germline gives CDR1 DFQATT, CDR2 SNEGSKA (reference sequence). CDR3 length equals 13 residues. Written as DNA, the CDR3 is TGCAGTGCTAGCCCAAGTCCTCAAGAGACCCAGTACTTC. It codes for CSASPSPQETQYF.

This clonotype was recorded at least ten times. The chain recombines TRBV28 with TRBJ1-4, with TRBD1 matching 11 bases. This CDR3 has 15 amino acids. The V gene end was trimmed by 4 bases and the J gene end by 8 bases; junction bases not matched to a gene: 6. Germline CDR1 reads MDHEN; CDR2 reads SYDVKM. The CDR3 loop reads CASSSRTGGREKLFF. DNA of the CDR3: TGTGCCAGCAGTTCGAGGACAGGGGGCCGCGAAAAACTGTTTTTT.

This clonotype has a count of ten or more. The chain recombines TRBV19 with TRBJ2-1; 13 bases agree with TRBD2. Trimming cost V 5 bases and J 4 bases; bases outside gene matches: 11. Germline CDR1 reads LNHDA; CDR2 reads SQIVND (reference sequence). This CDR3 is 18 amino acids long. CDR3 DNA: TGTGCCAGTAGTGACGCCACGGGACTAGCGGGATTATACAATGAGCAGTTCTTC. Translation: CASSDATGLAGLYNEQFF.